In its sample, the clone carrying this TCR beta chain was seen once. The data were produced by immunoSEQ multiplex PCR, yet TCRdb's version contains in-frame clones alone and is incomplete. The data show hundreds of thousands of clones, 75% to 90% seen once. CDR3 length: 17 residues. Germline V CDR1 and CDR2: LGHNT, FRNRAP. V lost 4 bases to trimming and J lost 5 bases; unmatched junction nucleotides: 14. This record belongs to a study of blood T cell repertoires in COVID-19. What was sequenced was PBMCs or T cells enriched from blood (not recorded which). This receptor was identified in a man aged 18 to 35 who had recovered from COVID-19. This sequence joins TRBV12-5 and TRBJ1-5, with TRBD1 matching over 7 bases. CDR3 nucleotide sequence: TGTGCTAGTGGTTCCTCAGGGGGAGGTATGGTCCATCAGCCCCAGCATTTT. This gives the protein CASGSSGGGMVHQPQHF.